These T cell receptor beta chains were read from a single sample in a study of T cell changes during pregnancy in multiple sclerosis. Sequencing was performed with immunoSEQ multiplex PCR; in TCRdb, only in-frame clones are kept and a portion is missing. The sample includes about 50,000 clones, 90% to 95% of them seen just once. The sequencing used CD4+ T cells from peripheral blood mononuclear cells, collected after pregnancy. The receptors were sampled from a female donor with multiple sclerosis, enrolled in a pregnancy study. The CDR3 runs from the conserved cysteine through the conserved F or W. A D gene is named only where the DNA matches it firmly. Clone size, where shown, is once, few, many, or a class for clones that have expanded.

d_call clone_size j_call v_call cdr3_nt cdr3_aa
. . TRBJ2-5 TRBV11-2 TGTGCCAGCAGCTCACCCGGGGGGCGCGGAGAGACCCAGTACTTC CASSSPGGRGETQYF
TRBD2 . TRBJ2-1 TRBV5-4 TGTGCCAGCAGCCAAGGACTAGCGGGAGCCGTCGTCGGGTTCTTC CASSQGLAGAVVGFF
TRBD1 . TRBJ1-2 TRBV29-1 TGCAGCGTAGCCCCGGGACAGGGATATTATGGCTACACCTTC CSVAPGQGYYGYTF
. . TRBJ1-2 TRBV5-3 TGTGCCGGGAATTTGACAGGTGACTATGGCTACACCTTC CAGNLTGDYGYTF
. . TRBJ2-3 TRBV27 TGTGCCAGCAGTGGCGGAACCAGAGGAGATACGCAGTATTTT CASSGGTRGDTQYF
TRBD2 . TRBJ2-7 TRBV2 TGTGCCAGCAGTTCGCGCGGACTAGCGGGCTACGAGCAGTACTTC CASSSRGLAGYEQYF
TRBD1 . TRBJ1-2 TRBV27 TGTGCCAGCAGTTGGAACAGGGGGACTGTCTACACCTTC CASSWNRGTVYTF
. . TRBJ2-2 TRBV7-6 TGTGCCAGCAGCTTAACCCCGGTGGCCGGGGAGCTGTTTTTT CASSLTPVAGELFF
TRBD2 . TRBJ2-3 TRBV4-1 TGCGCCAGCAGCCAAGCGGTAATGAGCGGGGCGCTCACAGATACGCAGTATTTT CASSQAVMSGALTDTQYF
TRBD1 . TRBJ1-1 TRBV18 TGTGCCAGCTCAGAACGCCCGGGACAGCCGAACACTGAAGCTTTCTTT CASSERPGQPNTEAFF
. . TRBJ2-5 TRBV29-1 TGCAGCGTCGTTGGTTCGGCGGCCCTCCAAGAGACCCAGTACTTC CSVVGSAALQETQYF
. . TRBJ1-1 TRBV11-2 TGTGCCAGCAGCCCAGAAGCTTTCTTT CASSPEAFF
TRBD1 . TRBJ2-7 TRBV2 TGTGCCAGCAGTTACCGGGACAGGGTTTCGTACTTC CASSYRDRVSYF
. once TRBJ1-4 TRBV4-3 TGCGCCAGCAGCCAAGTAGATGAAAAACTGTTTTTT CASSQVDEKLFF
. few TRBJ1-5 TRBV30 TGTGCCTGGAGTGTGGCCGCGGGCAATCAGCCCCAGCATTTT CAWSVAAGNQPQHF
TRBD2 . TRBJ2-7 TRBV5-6 TGTGCCAGCAGCTGGGGAGGGTTCTCGGAGCAGTACTTC CASSWGGFSEQYF
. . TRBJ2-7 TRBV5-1 TGCGCCAGCAGCTTGGACCAGGGGAACTTCTACGAGCAGTACTTC CASSLDQGNFYEQYF
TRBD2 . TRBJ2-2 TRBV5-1 TGCGCCAGCAGCCGACGCCTAGCGGGAGACTCCGGGGAGCTGTTTTTT CASSRRLAGDSGELFF
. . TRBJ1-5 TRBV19 TGTGCCAGTAGTAACCCGGCAGGGAACATCAATCAGCCCCAGCATTTT CASSNPAGNINQPQHF
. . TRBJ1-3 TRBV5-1 TGCGCCAGCAGCGACGGACAGCCTGGAAACACCATATATTTT CASSDGQPGNTIYF
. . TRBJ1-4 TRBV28 TGTGCCAGCAGTACACAAGCGAGTTCTAATGAAAAACTGTTTTTT CASSTQASSNEKLFF
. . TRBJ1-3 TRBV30 TGTGCCTGGGCCCCTCATCTCCCTCGTAAAGGAGAGGACACCATATATTTT CAWAPHLPRKGEDTIYF
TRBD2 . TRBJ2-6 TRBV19 TGTGCCAGTAGTATAGAAAGACTAGCGGGACTCTCTGGGGCCAACGTCCTGACTTTC CASSIERLAGLSGANVLTF
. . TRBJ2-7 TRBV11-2 TGTGCCAGCAGCAATAACAGGGTTCCACTTGTTATCCACGAGCAGTACTTC CASSNNRVPLVIHEQYF
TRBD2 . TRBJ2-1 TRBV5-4 TGTGCCAGCAGCTTGGGAGCGGGAGTAGGCAATGAGCAGTTCTTC CASSLGAGVGNEQFF
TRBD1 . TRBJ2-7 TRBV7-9 TGTGCCAGCAGCTTATGGGACAGAAACTACGAGCAGTACTTC CASSLWDRNYEQYF
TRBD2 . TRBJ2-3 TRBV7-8 TGTGCCAGCAGCCAGAGACTAGCGGGTCCTAGCACAGATACGCAGTATTTT CASSQRLAGPSTDTQYF
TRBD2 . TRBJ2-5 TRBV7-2 TGTGCCAGCAGCTTAGCGCCGGCTAGCGGGAAGAGTGAGACCCAGTACTTC CASSLAPASGKSETQYF
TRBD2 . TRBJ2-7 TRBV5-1 TGCGCCAGCAGCTCGAGCGGGATTAGGACCTACGAGCAGTACTTC CASSSSGIRTYEQYF
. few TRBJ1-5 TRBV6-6 TGTGCCAGCAGCTACCCGGGGGATAATCAGCCCCAGCATTTT CASSYPGDNQPQHF
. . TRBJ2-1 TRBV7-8 TGTGCCAGCAGCCTAGACACCCTCTCAGGTCCCCAAGGAAATGAGCAGTTCTTC CASSLDTLSGPQGNEQFF
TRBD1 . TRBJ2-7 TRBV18 TGTGCCAGCTCACCACCTGGGACAGGGACGCACGAGCAGTACTTC CASSPPGTGTHEQYF
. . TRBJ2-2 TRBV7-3 TGTGCCAGCAGCTTAGTAGCGGTCAACACCGGGGAGCTGTTTTTT CASSLVAVNTGELFF
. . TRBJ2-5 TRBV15 TGTGCCACCAGCAGAGATCCCGCGGCCGAGACCCAGTACTTC CATSRDPAAETQYF
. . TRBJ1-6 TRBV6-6 TGTGCCAGCTCTGGACAGTATAATTCACCCCTCCACTTT CASSGQYNSPLHF
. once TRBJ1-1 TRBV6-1 TGTAACATCCTTCGAAGGCCGGGCACTGAAGCTTTCTTT CNILRRPGTEAFF
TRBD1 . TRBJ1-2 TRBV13 TGTGCCAGCAGCGCTAGGACAGGCTACTATGGCTACACCTTC CASSARTGYYGYTF
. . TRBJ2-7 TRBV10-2 TGCGCCAGCAGGGGGGCAGGGGATGGGCAGTACTTC CASRGAGDGQYF
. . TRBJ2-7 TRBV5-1 TGCGCCAGCAGCCACCCGGGTAGCGACGAGCAGTACTTC CASSHPGSDEQYF
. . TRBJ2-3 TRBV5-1 TGCGCCAGCAGCTTGGCAGGGTTAGGCACAGATACGCAGTATTTT CASSLAGLGTDTQYF